This T cell receptor beta chain appears in the sequencing data of a study of T cells after yellow fever vaccination. TCRdb reprocessed the 5' RACE reads via MiXCR and lists one record per CDR3 protein. The table includes under 600,000 distinct CDR3 sequences, less than 25% detected once. This clonotype was seen ten or more times. This specimen was PBMCs, taken 21 days after the first yellow fever vaccination. The TCR originated in a young man who received the YFV17D yellow fever vaccine.

CDR3 in amino acids: CASSPTQGGFEKLFF. The CDR3 nucleotides are TGTGCCAGCAGCCCGACACAGGGGGGATTTGAAAAACTGTTTTTT. This rearrangement joins TRBV7-9 to TRBJ1-4; TRBD1 matches at 8 bases. The V segment lost 5 bases and the J segment 7 bases; nucleotides outside the gene matches: 9. The CDR3 totals 15 residues. Germline V gene sequence: CDR1 SEHNR, CDR2 FQNEAQ (reference sequence).